This is a list of T cell receptor beta chains from one sample in a study of T cell responses to AZD1222 COVID-19 vaccine. Here immunoSEQ multiplex PCR was the method, and the copy in TCRdb shows in-frame clones only, minus some. The table has about 170,000 clones, around 90% seen once. The sample consisted of peripheral blood, taken on day 0 of AZD1222 vaccination. The receptors were gathered from an adult in good health. CDR3s include the opening cysteine and the closing phenylalanine or tryptophan. A D gene is named only where the DNA matches it firmly. Some rows have no size entry. The others give once, few or many, or a class for an expanded clone.

>TRBV7-9|-|TRBJ2-3|-
TGTGCCAGCAGCTCTAGATCAGGAGATACGCAGTATTTT
CASSSRSGDTQYF
>TRBV9|TRBD2|TRBJ2-1|-
TGTGCCAGCAGCGCAACCGGGACTAGCGTTGAGCAGTTCTTC
CASSATGTSVEQFF
>TRBV24-1|-|TRBJ2-1|-
TGTGCCACCAGTGATGGAAAAGGGACTAACAGGGGGCAGTTCTTC
CATSDGKGTNRGQFF
>TRBV7-9|TRBD1|TRBJ2-3|-
TGTGCCAGCAGCTTATTGGGGACAGAAGCCACAGATACGCAGTATTTT
CASSLLGTEATDTQYF
>TRBV27|-|TRBJ1-4|-
TGTGCCAGCAGTTTACGCGGGGGCCCGGCTCGATATGAAAAACTGTTTTTT
CASSLRGGPARYEKLFF
>TRBV6-2/TRBV6-3|-|TRBJ1-3|-
TGTGCCAGCAGTTACTCGGGGATACAACCCAGAAACACCATATATTTT
CASSYSGIQPRNTIYF
>TRBV12-3/TRBV12-4|-|TRBJ2-7|-
TGTGCCAGCAGTCGGGGGACCTACGAGCAGTACTTC
CASSRGTYEQYF
>TRBV10-3|TRBD2|TRBJ2-1|-
TGTGCCATCAGTGAGTCGGGACTAGCGACGTATGAGCAGTTCTTC
CAISESGLATYEQFF
>TRBV3-1/TRBV3-2|TRBD1|TRBJ1-2|-
TGTGCCAGCAGCCAAGAAGGGGCCAAGGGGGCGGGCTATGGCTACACCTTC
CASSQEGAKGAGYGYTF
>TRBV20-1|-|TRBJ1-1|-
TGCAGTGCTCCTGCCGGAAAGGAGGCTTTCTTT
CSAPAGKEAFF
>TRBV29-1|-|TRBJ2-1|-
TGCAGCGTTGAATTAGCGGTCACGTTCTATGAGCAGTTCTTC
CSVELAVTFYEQFF
>TRBV6-6|-|TRBJ1-6|-
TGTGCCAGCAGTTACTCGATAAGGGAGAATTCACCCCTCCACTTT
CASSYSIRENSPLHF
>TRBV18|TRBD1|TRBJ2-5|-
TGTGCCAGCTCACTAAACAGGGGGCAAGAGACCCAGTACTTC
CASSLNRGQETQYF
>TRBV6-5|-|TRBJ1-3|-
TGTGCCACACTAAAGATAAGTCCTTCTGGAAACACCATATATTTT
CATLKISPSGNTIYF
>TRBV4-1|-|TRBJ2-2|-
TGCGCCAGCAGCCAAGAGTCTGCCGGGGAGCTGTTTTTT
CASSQESAGELFF
>TRBV19|TRBD2|TRBJ2-7|-
TGTGCCAGTAGTCCTTCAGCGGGATCCTACGAGCAGTACTTC
CASSPSAGSYEQYF
>TRBV6-5|-|TRBJ2-2|-
TGTGCCAGCAGTTACTCGAAGGACAGCGGGGAGCTGTTTTTT
CASSYSKDSGELFF
>TRBV5-1|-|TRBJ1-1|-
TGCGCCAGCAGCCTAGGACATCGAAACGCGAACACTGAAGCTTTCTTT
CASSLGHRNANTEAFF
>TRBV27|-|TRBJ1-5|-
TGTGCCAGCAGCTTCCGTGGGCTCAATCAGCCCCAGCATTTT
CASSFRGLNQPQHF
>TRBV3-1/TRBV3-2|-|TRBJ1-2|-
TGTGCCAGCAGTCTCAGACCCATCCCCTCGCCTAACTATGGCTACACCTTC
CASSLRPIPSPNYGYTF
>TRBV28|TRBD1|TRBJ2-7|-
TGTGCCAGCAGTTCCGGACAGGTCTTGTACGAGCAGTACTTC
CASSSGQVLYEQYF
>TRBV4-3|TRBD1|TRBJ2-1|-
TGCGCCAGCAGCCAAGATAACAGGGGCCGGGATGAGCAGTTCTTC
CASSQDNRGRDEQFF
>TRBV19|TRBD1|TRBJ1-1|-
TGTGCCAGTAGTTCCGGGACAGGGAATTCGTGGACTGAAGCTTTCTTT
CASSSGTGNSWTEAFF
>TRBV4-3|TRBD2|TRBJ2-5|-
TGCGCCAGCAGTCCAAGGATTAGGACTAGCGGGGGGAAAGAGACCCAGTACTTC
CASSPRIRTSGGKETQYF
>TRBV20-1|TRBD1|TRBJ1-1|-
TGCAGTGCTTGGACAGGGCGCGCTTTCTTT
CSAWTGRAFF
>TRBV19|TRBD2|TRBJ2-7|-
TGTGCCAGTAGTAGGGGGGGTACCTACGAGCAGTACTTC
CASSRGGTYEQYF
>TRBV29-1|-|TRBJ1-3|-
TGCAGCGTTGAAGATCGGATCACTGGAAACACCATATATTTT
CSVEDRITGNTIYF
>TRBV4-2|-|TRBJ2-3|-
TGTGCCAGCAGCCCCCGGGGACCTCTCAGCACAGATACGCAGTATTTT
CASSPRGPLSTDTQYF
>TRBV5-1|-|TRBJ1-1|-
TGCGCCAGCAGGCGGGCAGGGAACACTGAAGCTTTCTTT
CASRRAGNTEAFF
>TRBV6-5|-|TRBJ1-5|-
TGTGCCAGCAGTTCAGTCTTTAGTCAGCCCCAGCATTTT
CASSSVFSQPQHF
>TRBV5-4|TRBD1|TRBJ2-5|-
TGTGCCAGCAGCTACCCGGGACAGGAGATTTGGACCCAGTACTTC
CASSYPGQEIWTQYF
>TRBV27|-|TRBJ1-1|once
TGTGCCAGCAGTTTATTGGGTGAGAACACTGAAGCTTTCTTT
CASSLLGENTEAFF
>TRBV11-3|-|TRBJ2-7|once
TGTGCCAGCAGCTTAGAGTCGCTCAGAGCCCCAAGGGGCGAGCAGTACTTC
CASSLESLRAPRGEQYF
>TRBV30|-|TRBJ1-1|-
TGTGCCTGGAGTGTAGGGAGCGGATTTATGAACACTGAAGCTTTCTTT
CAWSVGSGFMNTEAFF
>TRBV20-1|-|TRBJ1-3|-
TGCAGTGCTAGTTCTGGGGCGCCTGGAAACACCATATATTTT
CSASSGAPGNTIYF
>TRBV9|-|TRBJ2-3|once
TGTGCCAGCAGCGCGGGGGATCGGGGGCAGACAGATACGCAGTATTTT
CASSAGDRGQTDTQYF
>TRBV6-5|TRBD1|TRBJ1-2|-
TGTGCCAGCAGGCGGACAGGGGGGTACTATGGCTACACCTTC
CASRRTGGYYGYTF
>TRBV6-2/TRBV6-3|-|TRBJ1-2|-
TGTGCCAGCAGCCGGACAGTAGCTAACTATGGCTACACCTTC
CASSRTVANYGYTF
>TRBV29-1|TRBD1|TRBJ2-2|-
TGCAGCGTACGCAGGGGGCTGGGGACCGGGGAGCTGTTTTTT
CSVRRGLGTGELFF
>TRBV3-1/TRBV3-2|TRBD1|TRBJ1-5|few
TGTGCCAGCAGCTTGGGACAGGGGGCACCCAATCAGCCCCAGCATTTT
CASSLGQGAPNQPQHF
>TRBV3-1/TRBV3-2|TRBD1|TRBJ1-1|-
TGTGCCAGCAGCCACCGGACAGGGACGAACACTGAAGCTTTCTTT
CASSHRTGTNTEAFF
>TRBV6-5|TRBD1|TRBJ1-5|-
TGTGCCAGCAGGGAGGACAGGGGACAGCCCCAGCATTTT
CASREDRGQPQHF
>TRBV25-1|-|TRBJ2-3|-
TGTGCCAGCAGTGAAGGGTTTACGCAGTATTTT
CASSEGFTQYF
>TRBV27|-|TRBJ2-7|-
TGTGCCAGCAGATTTCTCGGGGCCTCCGTCGACGAGCAGTACTTC
CASRFLGASVDEQYF
>TRBV7-9|-|TRBJ2-2|once
TGTGCCAGCAGCTACAGGGAGAACACCGGGGAGCTGTTTTTT
CASSYRENTGELFF
>TRBV2|-|TRBJ1-2|-
TGTGCCAGCAGTGACAGGGCTCTATACTATGGCTACACCTTC
CASSDRALYYGYTF
>TRBV18|TRBD1|TRBJ2-7|-
TGTGCCAGCTCATTCGGGACAGGAGAGACCTACGAGCAGTACTTC
CASSFGTGETYEQYF
>TRBV10-3|TRBD1|TRBJ1-2|-
TGTGCCATCAGTCGACAGGGGAACAACTATGGCTACACCTTC
CAISRQGNNYGYTF
>TRBV5-8|-|TRBJ2-1|-
TGTGCCAGCAGCTTGAGGGGGGCAGAGCAGTTCTTC
CASSLRGAEQFF
>TRBV30|TRBD1|TRBJ1-2|-
TGTGCCTGGGACAGGGTGGGCGGCTACACCTTC
CAWDRVGGYTF
>TRBV19|-|TRBJ1-5|-
TGTGCCAGTAGTATGCGAGCAGGGCACGATCAGCCCCAGCATTTT
CASSMRAGHDQPQHF
>TRBV15|-|TRBJ1-5|-
TGTGCCACCACGAGGCAGATCAATCAGCCCCAGCATTTT
CATTRQINQPQHF
>TRBV3-1/TRBV3-2|-|TRBJ2-2|-
TGTGCCAGCAGCAGAAATAGCGTGTCGGGCACCGGGGAGCTGTTTTTT
CASSRNSVSGTGELFF
>TRBV6-2/TRBV6-3|-|TRBJ1-5|-
TGTGCCAGCAGTGGGGGGGGTAGTAGTAGCAATCAGCCCCAGCATTTT
CASSGGGSSSNQPQHF
>TRBV27|-|TRBJ1-1|few
TGTGCCAGCAGTTTCCTTGGTGAGAACACTGAAGCTTTCTTT
CASSFLGENTEAFF
>TRBV4-1|-|TRBJ1-1|-
TGCGCCAGCAGAAAGACCGGAGGGACTAATACTGAAGCTTTCTTT
CASRKTGGTNTEAFF
>TRBV6-6|TRBD1|TRBJ1-2|-
TGTGCCAGCAGTTACCCCGACAGGGCAAGTGGCTACACCTTC
CASSYPDRASGYTF
>TRBV15|-|TRBJ1-2|-
TGTGCCACCAGCGGGGCTAACTATGGCTACACCTTC
CATSGANYGYTF
>TRBV29-1|-|TRBJ2-7|-
TGCAGCGTTGCGTGGGGGAGCGCCTACGAGCAGTACTTC
CSVAWGSAYEQYF
>TRBV6-5|TRBD1|TRBJ2-1|-
TGTGCCAGCAGTCACAGGGGTAGATCCTACAATGAGCAGTTCTTC
CASSHRGRSYNEQFF